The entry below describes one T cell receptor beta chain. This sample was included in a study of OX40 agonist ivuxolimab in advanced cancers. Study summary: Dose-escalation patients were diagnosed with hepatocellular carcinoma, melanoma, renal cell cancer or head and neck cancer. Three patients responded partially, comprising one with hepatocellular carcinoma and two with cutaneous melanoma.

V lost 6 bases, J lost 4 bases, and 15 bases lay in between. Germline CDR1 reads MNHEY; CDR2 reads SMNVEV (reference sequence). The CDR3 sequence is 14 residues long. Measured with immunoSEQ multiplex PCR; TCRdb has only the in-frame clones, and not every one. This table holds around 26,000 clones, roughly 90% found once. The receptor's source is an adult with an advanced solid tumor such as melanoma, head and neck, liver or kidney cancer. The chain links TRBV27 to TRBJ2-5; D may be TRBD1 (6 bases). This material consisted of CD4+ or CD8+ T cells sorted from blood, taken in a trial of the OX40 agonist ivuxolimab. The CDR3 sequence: CASSPGQGPETQYF. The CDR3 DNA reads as TGTGCCAGCAGCCCTGGCCAGGGGCCAGAGACCCAGTACTTC.